A selection of T cell receptor beta chains follows, all from one sample in a study of T cell responses to AZD1222 COVID-19 vaccine. TCRdb's copy holds only in-frame clones and misses some; the assay was immunoSEQ multiplex PCR. The sample has 70,000 to 95,000 clones, approximately 90% seen once; the top ten hold around 26%. Sequences were derived from peripheral blood, sampled 28 days after the second AZD1222 dose. The receptor set was obtained from an adult who received the AZD1222 COVID-19 vaccine. CDR3s include the opening cysteine and the closing phenylalanine or tryptophan. A D gene is named only where the DNA matches it firmly. Clone size is given for some rows only: seen once, a few or many times, or a class if the clone is expanded.

V gene	J gene	D gene	clone size	CDR3 DNA	CDR3 protein
TRBV2	TRBJ1-6	TRBD1	.	TGTGCCAGCAGTGATAATTGGACAGGACTTTCACCCCTCCACTTT	CASSDNWTGLSPLHF
TRBV25-1	TRBJ1-4	.	.	TGTGCCAGCAGCAAAACCCAGGCCCCCCGGGGTGAAAAACTGTTTTTT	CASSKTQAPRGEKLFF
TRBV5-4	TRBJ2-3	.	.	TGTGCCAGCAGCTTGGATTACGGGCGGAGCACAGATACGCAGTATTTT	CASSLDYGRSTDTQYF
TRBV7-2	TRBJ1-1	.	.	TGTGCCAGCAGCTCGCCCCGGGCCACTGAAGCTTTCTTT	CASSSPRATEAFF
TRBV10-2	TRBJ2-7	.	.	TGCGCCAGCAGTGCAGGCGGACGATACGAGCAGTACTTC	CASSAGGRYEQYF
TRBV27	TRBJ2-7	TRBD1	.	TGTGCCAGCAGTTTAACTCTCGACAGGGGTGGGTACGAGCAGTACTTC	CASSLTLDRGGYEQYF
TRBV5-6	TRBJ1-1	.	few	TGTGCCAGCAGCCAATTTGGAAGGATCATGAACACTGAAGCTTTCTTT	CASSQFGRIMNTEAFF
TRBV7-2	TRBJ1-1	.	.	TGTGCCAGCAGCCTGATCGTCCCCCCCACTGAAGCTTTCTTT	CASSLIVPPTEAFF
TRBV2	TRBJ1-2	TRBD1	.	TGTGCCAGCAGTGGGGACAGGGTTGATTATGGCTACACCTTC	CASSGDRVDYGYTF
TRBV9	TRBJ2-1	.	.	TGTGCCAGCAGCGTACAGGGGATTGAGCAGTTCTTC	CASSVQGIEQFF
TRBV15	TRBJ1-1	.	.	TGTGCCACCAGCAGAGATAGGTCACAAACGGCTTTCTTT	CATSRDRSQTAFF
TRBV20-1	TRBJ1-3	.	.	TGCAGTGCTAGTCGACAAGTACTCTCTGGAAACACCATATATTTT	CSASRQVLSGNTIYF
TRBV7-8	TRBJ2-2	TRBD2	.	TGTGCCAGCAGCTCGCCCCTTTGGGGCGAGCGGGAGGAAACCGGGGAGCTGTTTTTT	CASSSPLWGEREETGELFF
TRBV27	TRBJ2-6	.	.	TGTGCCAGCAGTTTAGCGGGGTCCGGGGCCAACGTCCTGACTTTC	CASSLAGSGANVLTF
TRBV2	TRBJ1-5	.	once	TGTGCCAGCGGGGGAACGGGCAATCAGCCCCAGCATTTT	CASGGTGNQPQHF
TRBV9	TRBJ1-1	.	.	TGTGCCAGCAGCGCGACGGGGGAGGCTGAAGCTTTCTTT	CASSATGEAEAFF
TRBV7-9	TRBJ2-2	.	.	TGTGCCACCCTCCGTGGAAGGGGTAATTCCGGGGAGCTGTTTTTT	CATLRGRGNSGELFF
TRBV6-5	TRBJ2-1	.	.	TGTGCCAGCCGGGTGAGGGGAGAAAATGAGCAGTTCTTC	CASRVRGENEQFF
TRBV19	TRBJ1-1	.	.	TGTGCCAGCGTGGGAGCAAGGGAGATCGCTGAAGCTTTCTTT	CASVGAREIAEAFF
TRBV5-1	TRBJ2-7	TRBD2	.	TGCGCCAGCAGCTTCGGACTAGGGTGGGAGCAGTACTTC	CASSFGLGWEQYF
TRBV6-5	TRBJ1-1	.	.	TGTGCCAGCAGTTCAGGACTTTGGACTGAAGCTTTCTTT	CASSSGLWTEAFF
TRBV9	TRBJ1-3	.	once	TGTGCCAGCAGCGGGGGACTCAGCTCTGGAAACACCATATATTTT	CASSGGLSSGNTIYF
TRBV3-1/TRBV3-2	TRBJ1-6	.	.	TGTGCCAGCAGCCCAAAAGGGTTGGGGTCACCCCTCCACTTT	CASSPKGLGSPLHF
TRBV6-2/TRBV6-3	TRBJ2-1	TRBD1	.	TGTGCCAGCAGTTACGACACAGGGGGCTACAATGAGCAGTTCTTC	CASSYDTGGYNEQFF
TRBV28	TRBJ1-1	.	.	TGTGCCAGCCTTGCGGCATACACTGAAGCTTTCTTT	CASLAAYTEAFF
TRBV29-1	TRBJ1-1	.	.	TGCAGCGCCTGGTGGGGGGGAAACACTGAAGCTTTCTTT	CSAWWGGNTEAFF
TRBV6-2/TRBV6-3	TRBJ2-1	TRBD1	.	TGTGCCAGCAGTCGACAGGGGTCGTCGTGGAATGAGCAGTTCTTC	CASSRQGSSWNEQFF
TRBV5-6	TRBJ1-1	.	.	TGTGCCAGCAGCCGCCCCGACAGGAAGAACACTGAAGCTTTCTTT	CASSRPDRKNTEAFF
TRBV9	TRBJ1-3	TRBD1	.	TGTGCCAGCAGCGTAGGAACAGGGGCGGGAAACACCATATATTTT	CASSVGTGAGNTIYF
TRBV24-1	TRBJ2-2	TRBD1	.	TGTGCCACCAGTGATACCCGGACAGGGGGTCGCACCGGGGAGCTGTTTTTT	CATSDTRTGGRTGELFF
TRBV19	TRBJ1-2	.	.	TGTGCCAGTATGGCGAATAACTATGGCTACACCTTC	CASMANNYGYTF
TRBV19	TRBJ2-7	.	.	TGTGCCAGTGGTCCCTACAGCTCCTACGAGCAGTACTTC	CASGPYSSYEQYF
TRBV5-1	TRBJ1-1	.	.	TGCGCCAGCAGGCGGGCTAGTTTGGACACTGAAGCTTTCTTT	CASRRASLDTEAFF
TRBV9	TRBJ1-3	TRBD1	.	TGTGCCAGCAGCGTAGGAAGGACAGGGATGACGAGCTCTGGAAACACCATATATTTT	CASSVGRTGMTSSGNTIYF
TRBV19	TRBJ1-5	TRBD1	.	TGTGCCAGTAGTTCTCCTGGACAGGGGAGCAATCAGCCCCAGCATTTT	CASSSPGQGSNQPQHF
TRBV28	TRBJ1-4	.	.	TGTGCCAGCAGCCGGGTCCAGTCAACTAATGAAAAACTGTTTTTT	CASSRVQSTNEKLFF
TRBV7-6	TRBJ2-7	TRBD2	.	TGTGCCAGCAGCCCGGGACTAGCGGGGGCCTACGAGCAGTACTTC	CASSPGLAGAYEQYF
TRBV5-1	TRBJ1-5	TRBD1	.	TGCGCCAGCAGCCCGGGGACAGGGAGCAATCAGCCCCAGCATTTT	CASSPGTGSNQPQHF
TRBV7-2	TRBJ2-3	.	.	TGTGCCAGCAGCCCCAGGAGGGCCGGAGATACGCAGTATTTT	CASSPRRAGDTQYF
TRBV10-3	TRBJ1-1	.	.	TGTGCCATCAGTGAGTACACTGAAGCTTTCTTT	CAISEYTEAFF
TRBV6-1	TRBJ2-3	TRBD2	.	TGTGCCAGCAGTGAAGAGGCGGGAGCTAGCACAGATACGCAGTATTTT	CASSEEAGASTDTQYF
TRBV5-1	TRBJ1-1	.	.	TGCGCCAGCAGCCTGTCCGCGAACACTGAAGCTTTCTTT	CASSLSANTEAFF
TRBV3-1/TRBV3-2	TRBJ1-1	TRBD1	.	TGTGCCAGCAGCGCGCGGGACAGGGGTACTGAAGCTTTCTTT	CASSARDRGTEAFF
TRBV7-2	TRBJ2-1	.	.	TGTGCCAGCAGCTTAGAAGCGAGCTCCTACAATGAGCAGTTCTTC	CASSLEASSYNEQFF
TRBV11-1	TRBJ2-5	.	.	TGTGCCAGCAGCCCGGGGAGGTCGAGCGGCCAAGAGACCCAGTACTTC	CASSPGRSSGQETQYF
TRBV7-2	TRBJ2-7	TRBD2	few	TGTGCCAGCAGCTCTCTAGCGGGAGCCTACGAGCAGTACTTC	CASSSLAGAYEQYF
TRBV2	TRBJ1-2	TRBD1	.	TGTGCCAGCAGTGAAAGCCGGACAGGGGGCGGCTATGGCTACACCTTC	CASSESRTGGGYGYTF
TRBV12-3/TRBV12-4	TRBJ2-6	.	.	TGTGCCAGCAGTTTAGCTGGGGCCAACGTCCTGACTTTC	CASSLAGANVLTF
TRBV28	TRBJ1-1	TRBD1	.	TGTGCCAGCAGTTGGGCTCCAGGGGGTCTTAGGACTGAAGCTTTCTTT	CASSWAPGGLRTEAFF
TRBV11-2	TRBJ1-2	.	.	TGTGCCAGCAGCTTAGTTCGTCTGAACTATGGCTACACCTTC	CASSLVRLNYGYTF
TRBV6-5	TRBJ1-5	TRBD1	.	TGTGCCAGCAGTTCCGGCAGGGTGACAGGGCAGCCCCAGCATTTT	CASSSGRVTGQPQHF
TRBV5-1	TRBJ2-1	TRBD2	.	TGCGCCAGCAGCACGGGACTACTTTACAATGAGCAGTTCTTC	CASSTGLLYNEQFF
TRBV7-2	TRBJ2-3	.	.	TGTGCCAGCAGCTTACGCGGGTCCACAGATACGCAGTATTTT	CASSLRGSTDTQYF